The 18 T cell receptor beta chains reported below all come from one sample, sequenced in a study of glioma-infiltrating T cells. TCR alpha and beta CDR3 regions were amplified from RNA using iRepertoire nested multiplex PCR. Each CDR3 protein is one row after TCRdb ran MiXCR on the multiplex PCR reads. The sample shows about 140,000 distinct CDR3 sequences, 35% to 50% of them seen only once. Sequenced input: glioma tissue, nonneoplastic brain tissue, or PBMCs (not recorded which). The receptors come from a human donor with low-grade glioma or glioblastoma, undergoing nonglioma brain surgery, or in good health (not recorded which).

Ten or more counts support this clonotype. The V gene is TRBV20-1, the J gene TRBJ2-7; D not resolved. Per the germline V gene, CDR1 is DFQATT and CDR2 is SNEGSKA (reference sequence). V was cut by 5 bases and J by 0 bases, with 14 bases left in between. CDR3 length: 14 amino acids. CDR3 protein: CSASGPRSSYEQYF. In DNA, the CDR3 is TGCAGTGCTTCTGGCCCGAGGAGCTCCTACGAGCAGTACTTC.

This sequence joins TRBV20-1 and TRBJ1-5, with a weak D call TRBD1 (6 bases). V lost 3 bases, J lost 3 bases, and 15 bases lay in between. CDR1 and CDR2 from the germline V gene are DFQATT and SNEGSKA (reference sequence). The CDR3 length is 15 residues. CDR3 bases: TGCAGTGCTAGTCCGCAGGGGATTGTCAATCAGCCCCAGCATTTT. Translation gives CSASPQGIVNQPQHF.

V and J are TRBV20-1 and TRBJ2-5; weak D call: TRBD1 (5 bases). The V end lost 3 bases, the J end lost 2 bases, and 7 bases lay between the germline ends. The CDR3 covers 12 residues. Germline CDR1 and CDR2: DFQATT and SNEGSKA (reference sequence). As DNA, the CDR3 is TGCAGTGCTAGGGCAGGGCAAGAGACCCAGTACTTC. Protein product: CSARAGQETQYF.

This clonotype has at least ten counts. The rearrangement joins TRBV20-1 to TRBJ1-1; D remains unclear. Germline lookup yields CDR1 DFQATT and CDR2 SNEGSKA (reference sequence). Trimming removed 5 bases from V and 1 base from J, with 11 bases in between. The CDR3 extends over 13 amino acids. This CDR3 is CSAEDGQNTEAFF. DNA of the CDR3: TGCAGTGCTGAGGACGGGCAGAACACTGAAGCTTTCTTT.

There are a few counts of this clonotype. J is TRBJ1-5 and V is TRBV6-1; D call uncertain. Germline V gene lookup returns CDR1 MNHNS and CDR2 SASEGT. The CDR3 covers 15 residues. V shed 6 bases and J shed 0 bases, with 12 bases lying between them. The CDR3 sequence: CASSPDSYSNQPQHF. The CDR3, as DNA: TGTGCCAGCAGCCCCGACTCTTATAGCAATCAGCCCCAGCATTTT.

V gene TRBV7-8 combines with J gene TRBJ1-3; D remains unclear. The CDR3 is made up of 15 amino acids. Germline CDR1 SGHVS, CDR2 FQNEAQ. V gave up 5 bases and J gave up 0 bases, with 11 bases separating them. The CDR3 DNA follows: TGTGCCAGCAGCCCCGATAGAATCTCTGGAAACACCATATATTTT. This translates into CASSPDRISGNTIYF.

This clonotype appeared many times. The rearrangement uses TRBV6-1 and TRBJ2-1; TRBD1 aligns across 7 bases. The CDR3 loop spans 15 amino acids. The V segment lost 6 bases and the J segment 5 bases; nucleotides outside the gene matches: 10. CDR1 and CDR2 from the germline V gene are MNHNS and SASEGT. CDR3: CASRPGTARDNEQFF. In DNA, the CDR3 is TGTGCCAGCAGACCCGGGACAGCCAGAGACAATGAGCAGTTCTTC.

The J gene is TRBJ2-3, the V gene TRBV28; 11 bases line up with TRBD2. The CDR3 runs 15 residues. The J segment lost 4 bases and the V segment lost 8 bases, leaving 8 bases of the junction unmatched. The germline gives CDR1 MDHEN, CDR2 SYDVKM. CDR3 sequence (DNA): TGTGCCAGCGGGGCTCTAGCGGGAGGTGCAGATACGCAGTATTTT. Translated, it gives CASGALAGGADTQYF.

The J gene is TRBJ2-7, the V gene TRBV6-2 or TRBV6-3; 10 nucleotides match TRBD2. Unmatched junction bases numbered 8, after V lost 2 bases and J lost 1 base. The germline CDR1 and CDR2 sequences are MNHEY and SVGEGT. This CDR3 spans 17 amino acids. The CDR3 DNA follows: TGTGCCAGCAGTTACCGGCTAGCGGGAGACCCATCCTACGAGCAGTACTTC. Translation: CASSYRLAGDPSYEQYF.

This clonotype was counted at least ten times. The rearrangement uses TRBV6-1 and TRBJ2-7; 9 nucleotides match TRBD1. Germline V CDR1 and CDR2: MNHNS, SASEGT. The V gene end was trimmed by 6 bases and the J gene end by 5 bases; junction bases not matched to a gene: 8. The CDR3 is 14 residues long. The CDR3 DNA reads TGTGCCAGCAGCTCCGGGACAGGGCACAACGAGCAGTACTTC. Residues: CASSSGTGHNEQYF.

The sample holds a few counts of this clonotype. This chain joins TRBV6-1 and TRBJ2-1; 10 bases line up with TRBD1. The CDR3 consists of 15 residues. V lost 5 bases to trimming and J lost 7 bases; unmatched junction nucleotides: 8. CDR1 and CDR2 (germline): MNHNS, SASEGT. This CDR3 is CASSSRQGARNEQFF. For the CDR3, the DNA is TGTGCCAGCAGTTCGAGACAGGGGGCTAGGAATGAGCAGTTCTTC.

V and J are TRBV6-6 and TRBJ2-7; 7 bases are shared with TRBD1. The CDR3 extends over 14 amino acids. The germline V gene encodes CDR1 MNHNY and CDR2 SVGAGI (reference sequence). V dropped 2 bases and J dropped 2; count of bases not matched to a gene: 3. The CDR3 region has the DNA TGTGCCAGCAGTTACGTGACAGGGACCTACGAGCAGTACTTC. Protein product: CASSYVTGTYEQYF.

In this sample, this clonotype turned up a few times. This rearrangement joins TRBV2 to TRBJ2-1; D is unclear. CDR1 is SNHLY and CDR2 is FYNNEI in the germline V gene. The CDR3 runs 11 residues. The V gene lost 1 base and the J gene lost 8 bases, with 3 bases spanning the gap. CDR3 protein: CASSEGYEQFF. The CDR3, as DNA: TGTGCCAGCAGTGAAGGGTATGAGCAGTTCTTC.

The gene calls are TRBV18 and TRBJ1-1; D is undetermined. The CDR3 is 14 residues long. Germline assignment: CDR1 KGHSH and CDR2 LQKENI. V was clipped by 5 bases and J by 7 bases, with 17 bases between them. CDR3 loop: CASSSGHIADEAFF. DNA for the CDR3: TGTGCCAGCTCATCTGGTCACATTGCGGATGAAGCTTTCTTT.

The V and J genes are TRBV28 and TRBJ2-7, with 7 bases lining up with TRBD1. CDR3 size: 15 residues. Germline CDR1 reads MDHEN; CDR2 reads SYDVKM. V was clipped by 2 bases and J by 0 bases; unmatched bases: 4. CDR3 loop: CASSLRGQDSYEQYF. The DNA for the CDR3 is TGTGCCAGCAGTTTACGTGGACAGGACTCCTACGAGCAGTACTTC.

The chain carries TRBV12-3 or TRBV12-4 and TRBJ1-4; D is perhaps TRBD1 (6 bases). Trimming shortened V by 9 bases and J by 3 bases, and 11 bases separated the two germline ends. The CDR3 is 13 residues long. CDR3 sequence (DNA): TGTGCCAGTAAACAGGGAGCTAATGAAAAACTGTTTTTT. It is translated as CASKQGANEKLFF.

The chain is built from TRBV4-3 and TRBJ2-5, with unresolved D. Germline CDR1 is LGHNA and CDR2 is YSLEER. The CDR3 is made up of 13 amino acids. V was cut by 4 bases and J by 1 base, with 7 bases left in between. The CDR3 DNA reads TGCGCCAGCAGCCGTGTTTTCCAAGAGACCCAGTACTTC. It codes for CASSRVFQETQYF.

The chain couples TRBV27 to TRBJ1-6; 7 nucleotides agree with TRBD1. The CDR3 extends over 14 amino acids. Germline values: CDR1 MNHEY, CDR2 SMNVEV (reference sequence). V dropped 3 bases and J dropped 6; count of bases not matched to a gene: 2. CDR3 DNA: TGTGCCAGCAGTTTGACAGGGACTAATTCACCCCTCCACTTT. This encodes CASSLTGTNSPLHF.